The 24 T cell receptor beta chains listed next were all sequenced from one sample in a study of blood T cell repertoires in COVID-19. Repertoires were generated with immunoSEQ multiplex PCR, while TCRdb's copy carries only in-frame clones and drops some. The table lists 120,000 to 150,000 clones, about four fifths of them singletons. The sequencing input was peripheral blood. These TCRs come from a human donor with acute or convalescent COVID-19. The donor label of this sample is uncertain.

The rearrangement joins TRBV11-1 to TRBJ2-1; 7 bases are a match to TRBD1. CDR3 length equals 15 residues. CDR1 and CDR2 (germline): SGHAT, FQDESV (reference sequence). The V segment lost 2 bases and the J segment 6 bases; nucleotides outside the gene matches: 7. CDR3 loop: CASSLWDSGINEQFF. CDR3 DNA: TGTGCCAGCAGCTTATGGGACAGCGGTATCAATGAGCAGTTCTTC.

The genes are TRBV27 and TRBJ1-2; 8 nucleotides agree with TRBD1. CDR3 size: 15 residues. The trim removed 2 bases at V and 2 bases at J, leaving 4 bases unmatched. Germline assignment: CDR1 MNHEY and CDR2 SMNVEV (reference sequence). In DNA, the CDR3 is TGTGCCAGCAGTTTAATAGGACAGGGAAACTATGGCTACACCTTC. The encoded protein is CASSLIGQGNYGYTF.

V gene TRBV28 combines with J gene TRBJ1-3, with D perhaps TRBD1 (5 bases). V lost 2 bases and J lost 3, with 14 bases in between. Germline CDR1 is MDHEN and CDR2 is SYDVKM. The CDR3 has 16 residues. CDR3 in amino acids: CASSLGQGIGGNTIYF. CDR3 bases: TGTGCCAGCAGTTTAGGGCAGGGAATAGGTGGAAACACCATATATTTT.

The chain carries TRBV19 and TRBJ1-1; D gene ambiguous. This CDR3 region has 12 residues. Germline assignment: CDR1 LNHDA and CDR2 SQIVND (reference sequence). V was shortened by 9 bases and J by 7 bases, with 15 bases between the two germline ends. In nucleotides, the CDR3 is TGTGCCAGCCGAGCGGGCGGAATTGAAGCTTTCTTT. Its protein is CASRAGGIEAFF.

The chain carries TRBV5-4 and TRBJ1-2; D is perhaps TRBD1 (6 bases). CDR3 length: 16 residues. Germline lookup yields CDR1 SGHNT and CDR2 YYREEE (reference sequence). V lost 4 bases, J lost 0 bases, and 16 bases lay in between. The CDR3 nucleotides are TGTGCCAGCAGCAGAGAACAGGGAAGAACTAACTATGGCTACACCTTC. It translates to CASSREQGRTNYGYTF.

The chain couples TRBV6-5 to TRBJ1-2; 7 bases agree with TRBD1. Losses at the gene ends were 6 bases for V and 7 bases for J; bases not matched to a gene: 8. This CDR3 region has 13 residues. Germline V lookup: CDR1 MNHEY, CDR2 SVGAGI. The CDR3 bases are TGTGCCAGCAGCCCGACAGGGAGTGGTGGCTACACCTTC. This encodes CASSPTGSGGYTF.

The CDR3 loop reads CASSQGGAARDSPLHF. The CDR3 bases are TGTGCCAGCAGCCAGGGGGGGGCCGCAAGAGATTCACCCCTCCACTTT. V usage is TRBV3-1 (or the pseudogene TRBV3-2) and J usage is TRBJ1-6, with D perhaps matching TRBD1 (6 bases). With 3 bases removed from V and 8 bases from J, the gap between germline ends came to 17 bases. From germline, CDR1 is LGHDT and CDR2 YNNKEL (reference sequence). CDR3 length: 16 residues.

The rearrangement joins TRBV30 to TRBJ2-3; a possible D gene is TRBD2 (6 bases). This CDR3 contains 14 residues. Germline CDR1 and CDR2: GTSNPN and SVGIG (reference sequence). V gave up 0 bases and J gave up 6 bases, with 13 bases separating them. The DNA for the CDR3 is TGTGCCTGGAGTGTTGGGGGACTTGGGGATACGCAGTATTTT. Encoded protein: CAWSVGGLGDTQYF.

The rearrangement joins TRBV5-6 to TRBJ1-1; no clear D. In germline, CDR1 is SGHDT, CDR2 YYEEEE. CDR3 length: 15 residues. Trimming stripped 4 bases from V and 0 bases from J, with 13 bases between. Here the CDR3 DNA reads TGTGCCAGCAGCGCGGAGGCGGGCATGAACACTGAAGCTTTCTTT. Protein: CASSAEAGMNTEAFF.

The rearrangement links TRBV19 to TRBJ1-1; D unresolved. V was cut by 4 bases and J by 1 base, with 22 bases left in between. Germline CDR1 is LNHDA and CDR2 is SQIVND (reference sequence). The CDR3 is made up of 18 amino acids. CDR3 bases: TGTGCCAGTAGTAGGCCTCGTGACGGAGAGCTTAGGAACACTGAAGCTTTCTTT. It encodes CASSRPRDGELRNTEAFF.

This CDR3 reads CASSGDSYYGYTF. DNA for the CDR3: TGTGCCAGCAGTGGGGACAGCTACTATGGCTACACCTTC. The rearrangement links TRBV2 to TRBJ1-2; 7 bases are shared with TRBD1. The germline CDR1 and CDR2 sequences are SNHLY and FYNNEI. This CDR3 has 13 residues. Unmatched junction bases numbered 2, after V lost 4 bases and J lost 3 bases.

V and J are TRBV10-3 and TRBJ1-6, with 9 bases that match TRBD1. V lost 10 bases and J lost 9; bases outside the gene matches: 10. The CDR3 sequence is 14 residues long. Germline loops: CDR1 ENHRY, CDR2 SYGVKD. CDR3 coding DNA: TGTGCCACCCGGTCTGACAGGGGGGTTTCACCCCTCCACTTT. Translation: CATRSDRGVSPLHF.

The rearrangement uses TRBV3-1 (or the pseudogene TRBV3-2) and TRBJ1-1, with D possibly matching TRBD1 (6 bases). Germline V gives CDR1 LGHDT, CDR2 YNNKEL (reference sequence). The CDR3 loop spans 13 amino acids. V was clipped by 5 bases and J by 5 bases, with 12 bases between them. The CDR3 sequence: CASSATQGTEAFF. The CDR3 DNA follows: TGTGCCAGCAGCGCCACGCAGGGGACTGAAGCTTTCTTT.

In its sample, this clone was seen once. This chain links TRBV19 with TRBJ1-2, with D unclear. The CDR3 has 14 residues. V shed 0 bases and J shed 6 bases, with 11 bases lying between them. Germline V gene lookup returns CDR1 LNHDA and CDR2 SQIVND (reference sequence). The CDR3 here is CASSIDRQVDGYTF. CDR3 sequence (DNA): TGTGCCAGTAGTATAGATCGGCAGGTAGATGGCTACACCTTC.

This sequence joins TRBV5-1 and TRBJ2-1; TRBD2 might be the D (6 bases). Germline CDR1 reads SGHRS; CDR2 reads YFSETQ. Trimming removed 0 bases at V and 6 bases at J, with 10 bases between. CDR3 size: 14 residues. CDR3 in DNA: TGCGCCAGCAGCTTGGGACTAGACCCCAATGAGCAGTTCTTC. The encoded protein is CASSLGLDPNEQFF.

This sequence joins TRBV13 and TRBJ1-2, with D possibly matching TRBD1 (5 bases). The germline V and J ends were trimmed by 0 bases and 2 bases, with 16 bases remaining between them. Germline V gene data show CDR1 as PRHDT and CDR2 as FYEKMQ (reference sequence). This CDR3 is 17 amino acids long. The CDR3 reads CASSLGLRGLGNYGYTF. The CDR3, as DNA: TGTGCCAGCAGCTTAGGCCTAAGGGGCCTCGGGAACTATGGCTACACCTTC.

This clone was picked up a small number of times. The chain carries TRBV3-1 (or the pseudogene TRBV3-2) and TRBJ1-1; TRBD1 matches at 12 bases. V was pared by 3 bases and J by 5 bases, with 22 bases of the junction left unmatched. Germline lookup yields CDR1 LGHDT and CDR2 YNNKEL (reference sequence). There are 21 residues in the CDR3. The CDR3 DNA sequence: TGTGCCAGCAGCCAGGAAAGGGGTGGACGGGACAGGGGGCATGAATATACTGAAGCTTTCTTT. Its translation: CASSQERGGRDRGHEYTEAFF.

The chain uses TRBV10-2 and TRBJ2-7; 7 nucleotides match TRBD2. CDR1 WSHSY and CDR2 SAAADI come from the germline V gene. The CDR3 is made up of 15 amino acids. Trimming at V came to 0 bases and at J to 4 bases, leaving 6 bases not matched to a gene. This CDR3 is CASSESPGRGYEQYF. CDR3 nucleotides: TGCGCCAGCAGTGAGTCCCCAGGGAGGGGATACGAGCAGTACTTC.

The V call is TRBV9, the J call TRBJ1-3; D not resolved. There are 14 residues in the CDR3. Germline CDR1 is SGDLS and CDR2 is YYNGEE. V was clipped by 3 bases and J by 2 bases, with 9 bases between them. The DNA for the CDR3 is TGTGCCAGCAGCGCTCTGACTACTGGAAACACCATATATTTT. It specifies CASSALTTGNTIYF.

The chain carries TRBV9 and TRBJ2-2; 7 nucleotides match TRBD1. The CDR3 extends over 17 amino acids. Germline V gives CDR1 SGDLS, CDR2 YYNGEE. The V segment lost 0 bases and the J segment 2 bases; nucleotides outside the gene matches: 7. CDR3 amino acids: CASSVAGHRGNTGELFF. CDR3 bases: TGTGCCAGCAGCGTAGCTGGGCACAGGGGAAACACCGGGGAGCTGTTTTTT.

The J gene is TRBJ1-1, the V gene TRBV6-5, with D perhaps matching TRBD1 (5 bases). The CDR3 is 13 residues long. Germline CDR1 reads MNHEY; CDR2 reads SVGAGI. V was trimmed by 6 bases and J by 3 bases, leaving 11 bases between them. CDR3 residues: CASSATAYTEAFF. The CDR3 region has the DNA TGTGCCAGCAGCGCGACAGCTTACACTGAAGCTTTCTTT.

The gene calls are TRBV18 and TRBJ2-1; 11 nucleotides match TRBD2. The germline V gene has CDR1 KGHSH and CDR2 LQKENI. The CDR3 consists of 14 residues. After removal of 3 bases from V and 6 bases from J, the junction contained 1 base not matched to a gene. In nucleotides, the CDR3 is TGTGCCAGCTCACCCGGACTAGCGGGCAATGAGCAGTTCTTC. Its translation: CASSPGLAGNEQFF.

The gene calls are TRBV20-1 and TRBJ2-2, with D maybe TRBD1 (5 bases). CDR3 size: 15 residues. The V gene lost 3 bases and the J gene lost 4 bases, with 15 bases spanning the gap. Germline CDR1 is DFQATT and CDR2 is SNEGSKA (reference sequence). CDR3 amino acids: CSASRRGSFTGELFF. CDR3 nucleotides: TGCAGTGCTAGTCGTAGGGGTAGTTTCACCGGGGAGCTGTTTTTT.

The chain uses TRBV24-1 and TRBJ2-5; 10 nucleotides align to TRBD1. The trim removed 4 bases at V and 5 bases at J, leaving 9 bases unmatched. Germline V gene lookup returns CDR1 KGHDR and CDR2 SFDVKD. CDR3 length: 16 amino acids. In DNA, the CDR3 is TGTGCCACCAGTGAAACCGGGACAGGGGAATGGGAGACCCAGTACTTC. This sequence encodes CATSETGTGEWETQYF.